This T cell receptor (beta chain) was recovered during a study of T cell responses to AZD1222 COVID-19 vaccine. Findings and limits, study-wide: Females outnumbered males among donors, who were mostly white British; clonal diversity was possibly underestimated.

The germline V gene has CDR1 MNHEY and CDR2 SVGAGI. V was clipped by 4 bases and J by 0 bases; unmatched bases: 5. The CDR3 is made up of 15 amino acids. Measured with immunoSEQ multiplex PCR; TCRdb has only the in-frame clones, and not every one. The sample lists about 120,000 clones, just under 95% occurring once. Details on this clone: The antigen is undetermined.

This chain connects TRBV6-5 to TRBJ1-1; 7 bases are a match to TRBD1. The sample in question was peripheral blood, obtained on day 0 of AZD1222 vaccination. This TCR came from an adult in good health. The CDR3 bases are TGTGCCAGCAGTTGGGACAGAGCCATGAACACTGAAGCTTTCTTT. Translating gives CASSWDRAMNTEAFF.